Each of the 3 T cell receptor beta chains below was sequenced from the same sample in a study of graft-versus-host responses after intestinal transplantation. Generated by immunoSEQ multiplex PCR, the TCRdb table keeps only in-frame clones and is missing some. The sample has around 90,000 clones, 92% seen once; the top ten hold more than 0.3%. No antigen is known for these receptors. Sequencing used unstimulated CD4+ T cells sorted from spleen or lymph node cells, obtained before intestinal transplant. The receptors here all came from a human donor who received an intestinal transplant.

This chain uses TRBV27 with TRBJ2-7; weak D call: TRBD1 (6 bases). The V gene lost 8 bases and the J gene lost 3 bases, with 17 bases spanning the gap. The germline V gene encodes CDR1 MNHEY and CDR2 SMNVEV (reference sequence). The CDR3 length is 14 residues. This CDR3 is CASHKPDRIYEQYF. CDR3 sequence (DNA): TGTGCCAGCCACAAACCCGACAGGATCTACGAGCAGTACTTC.

The chain uses TRBV7-9 and TRBJ2-7, with a tentative D call TRBD1 (5 bases). The germline V gene has CDR1 SEHNR and CDR2 FQNEAQ (reference sequence). Trimming took off 4 bases at V and 2 bases at J, with 12 bases between the two ends. The CDR3 contains 14 residues. This CDR3 is CASSSDTRPYEQYF. CDR3 coding DNA: TGTGCCAGCAGCTCGGACACTCGTCCCTACGAGCAGTACTTC.

V usage is TRBV27 and J usage is TRBJ2-3; the match to TRBD1 covers 8 bases. Germline trimming cut 6 bases from V and 4 bases from J; bases unmatched to any gene: 6. The V gene's germline CDR1 is MNHEY and CDR2 SMNVEV (reference sequence). There are 14 residues in the CDR3. The CDR3 loop is CASRGGQGPDTQYF. DNA of the CDR3: TGTGCCAGCAGAGGCGGACAGGGACCAGATACGCAGTATTTT.